This T cell receptor (beta chain) came from a study of vaccination and CD4 T cells after COVID-19. In the study overall: Collection of post-vaccine samples followed dose two by a median roughly 72 days, spanning a range of 14 to 241.

The Oncomine TCR Beta short-read assay was applied to DNA of cultured CD4+ T cells. After culture, CD4+ T cells served as the source for genomic DNA extraction. One entry per CDR3 protein, called by TCRdb with MiXCR from the PCR reads. Of approximately 22,000 distinct CDR3 sequences in the sample, approximately 33% were seen once. This CDR3 is 16 amino acids long. V lost 5 bases to trimming and J lost 7 bases, with 18 bases between them. Germline V CDR1 and CDR2: MNHEY, SMNVEV (reference sequence). The time point: late sampling 161 to 241 days after vaccination in a few convalescent patients. Treatment of the sample: approximately 11-day PBMC culture with coronavirus spike peptide pools or control peptides (ViraFEST assay). Peptide pool stimulation in ViraFEST expanded antigen-specific T cells, whose TCRs were then sequenced. With regard to this clonotype: Its antigen is undetermined.

This material consisted of CD4+ T cells from blood, cultured in vitro, taken about 7 months after SARS-CoV-2 vaccination. The clonotype comes from a human donor who had recovered from COVID-19. The chain recombines TRBV27 with TRBJ1-6; D perhaps matches TRBD1 (6 bases). CDR3 amino acids: CASSLFPGTPNSPLHF. CDR3 DNA: TGTGCCAGCAGTCTCTTTCCCGGGACACCCAATTCACCCCTCCACTTT.